Presented here are 6 T cell receptor beta chains from one specimen sequenced in a study of CD8+ T cells in alopecia areata listed by TCRdb under 2018. The sample's time point label, decoded: baseline before oral tofacitinib. The library came from the immunoSEQ multiplex PCR assay. RNA was extracted from all samples and reverse transcribed into cDNA, which served as template for TCR sequencing. TCRdb retrieved this table from immuneACCESS and kept in-frame rearrangements only. Not all clones are present; in checked studies, unresolved V genes account for under half, and no reason is known for the remainder. For this sample there are 180,000 or so clones; 67% appear just once. The ten largest clones capture roughly 10% of the sample. The starting material was CD8+ T cells sorted from blood, obtained at week 0. These receptors all come from a human donor with alopecia areata.

This clone has only one observation. The chain recombines TRBV9 with TRBJ2-1; D unclear. CDR3 size: 13 residues. V was cut by 2 bases and J by 4 bases, with 7 bases left in between. The germline V gene encodes CDR1 SGDLS and CDR2 YYNGEE. The CDR3 protein is CASSVDPYNEQFF. CDR3 sequence (DNA): TGTGCCAGCAGCGTCGACCCTTACAATGAGCAGTTCTTC.

V usage is TRBV29-1 and J usage is TRBJ2-1; D not resolved. The CDR3 sequence is 16 residues long. Per germline, CDR1 SQVTM and CDR2 ANQGSEA. Trimming cost V 3 bases and J 0 bases, with 15 bases left between them. CDR3 residues: CSVDGILPSSYNEQFF. CDR3 coding DNA: TGCAGCGTTGACGGCATCCTTCCTAGCTCCTACAATGAGCAGTTCTTC.

This clone has a count of ten or more. The chain joins TRBV7-9 to TRBJ1-1; D possibly corresponds to TRBD1 (5 bases). V was shortened by 8 bases and J by 6 bases, with 19 bases between the two germline ends. Looked up from germline, CDR1 is SEHNR and CDR2 is FQNEAQ (reference sequence). This CDR3 has 14 residues. In DNA form, the CDR3 reads TGTGCCAGCGGAAGAGGGGAGGGACGCGCTGAAGCTTTCTTT. Translation gives CASGRGEGRAEAFF. The full variable domain, its missing parts supplied by reference TRBV7-9 and TRBJ1-1, is DTGVSQNPRHKITKRGQNVTFRCDPISEHNRLYWYRQTLGQGPEFLTYFQNEAQLEKSRLLSDRFSAERPKGSFSTLEIQRTEQGDSAMYLCASGRGEGRAEAFFGQGTRLTVV.

The rearrangement joins TRBV7-9 to TRBJ1-4; no clear D. V was clipped by 5 bases and J by 7 bases, with 11 bases between them. The length of the CDR3 is 13 residues. CDR1 is SEHNR and CDR2 is FQNEAQ in the germline V gene (reference sequence). CDR3 sequence: CASSIESGEKLFF. The DNA for the CDR3 is TGTGCCAGCAGCATTGAGTCGGGTGAAAAACTGTTTTTT. Complete variable domain (other parts from reference TRBV7-9 and TRBJ1-4): DTGVSQNPRHKITKRGQNVTFRCDPISEHNRLYWYRQTLGQGPEFLTYFQNEAQLEKSRLLSDRFSAERPKGSFSTLEIQRTEQGDSAMYLCASSIESGEKLFFGSGTQLSVL.

The chain recombines TRBV2 with TRBJ2-7; perhaps TRBD2 as D (5 bases). V shed 6 bases and J shed 9 bases, with 15 bases lying between them. This CDR3 comprises 12 residues. Germline lookup yields CDR1 SNHLY and CDR2 FYNNEI. In DNA, the CDR3 is TGTGCCAGCAGCTACGGACTCTTGGGGCAGTACTTC. It codes for CASSYGLLGQYF. The full variable domain, its missing parts supplied by reference TRBV2 and TRBJ2-7, is EPEVTQTPSHQVTQMGQEVILRCVPISNHLYFYWYRQILGQKVEFLVSFYNNEISEKSEIFDDQFSVERPDGSNFTLKIRSTKLEDSAMYFCASSYGLLGQYFGPGTRLTVT.

The rearrangement joins TRBV29-1 to TRBJ1-2, with TRBD1 identical over 9 bases. Germline assignment: CDR1 SQVTM and CDR2 ANQGSEA. The CDR3 has 12 residues. The ends lost 6 bases at V and 6 bases at J; junction bases unmatched: 5. In DNA, the CDR3 is TGCAGCGTCCTGGACAGGGGTAATGGCTACACCTTC. This codes for CSVLDRGNGYTF.